The clone carrying this T cell receptor (beta chain) was observed many times. Its specificity is not known. These data come from a study of neurological immune-mediated disorders. The ends were cut back, 1 base at V and 5 bases at J, with 14 bases in the middle. CDR3 length: 15 residues. Germline lookup yields CDR1 LGHDT and CDR2 YNNKEL (reference sequence). Findings and caveats of the study: The greatest TCR clonal expansion occurred in HTLV-1-associated myelopathy and the least in multiple sclerosis, which fell below healthy controls.

As for time point: technical triplicate 2. Libraries from sorted cells each used around 920,000 CD4+ or CD8+ T cells. Synthesis of cDNA used 5'RACE (with 10-nucleotide random UMIs). Every sequencing run returned over 200 million TCR-beta sequences, which were derived from 15-18 subjects. In TCRdb, the 5' RACE reads were re-called with MiXCR into one record per CDR3 protein. In the table there are under 35,000 distinct CDR3 sequences, about an eighth of which are singletons. Sequencing was performed on CD4+ T cells from blood. The origin of this receptor is a female donor with HTLV-1-associated myelopathy (HAM/TSP). The chain employs TRBV3-1 and TRBJ1-1, with D unresolved. CDR3 amino acids: CASSQGSAGRTEAFF. CDR3 bases: TGTGCCAGCAGCCAAGGATCGGCGGGGAGGACTGAAGCTTTCTTT. Based on the CDR3 plus reference TRBV3-1 and TRBJ1-1, the full variable domain is DTAVSQTPKYLVTQMGNDKSIKCEQNLGHDTMYWYKQDSKKFLKIMFSYNNKELIINETVPNRFSPKSPDKAHLNLHINSLELGDSAVYFCASSQGSAGRTEAFFGQGTRLTVV.